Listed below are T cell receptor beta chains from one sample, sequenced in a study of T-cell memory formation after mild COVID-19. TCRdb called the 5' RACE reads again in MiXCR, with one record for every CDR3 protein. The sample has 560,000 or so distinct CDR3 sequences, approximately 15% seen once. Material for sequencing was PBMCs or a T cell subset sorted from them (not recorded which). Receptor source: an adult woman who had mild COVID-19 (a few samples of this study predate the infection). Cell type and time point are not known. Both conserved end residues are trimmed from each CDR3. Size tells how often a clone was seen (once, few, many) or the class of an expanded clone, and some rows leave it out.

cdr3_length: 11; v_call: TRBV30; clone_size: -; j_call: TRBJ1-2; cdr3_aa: AWSPTVYYGYT
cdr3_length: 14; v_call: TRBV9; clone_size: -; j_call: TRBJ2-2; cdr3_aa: ASSVSSRAATGELF
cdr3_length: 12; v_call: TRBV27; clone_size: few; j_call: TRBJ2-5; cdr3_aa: ASSLFQGQETQY
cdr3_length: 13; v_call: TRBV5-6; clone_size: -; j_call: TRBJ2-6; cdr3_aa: ASSARDRGPTVLT
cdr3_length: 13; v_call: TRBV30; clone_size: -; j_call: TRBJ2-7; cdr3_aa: AWTERDRGIYEQY
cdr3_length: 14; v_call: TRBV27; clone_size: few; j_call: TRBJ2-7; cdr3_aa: ASRLAGGYTSYEQY
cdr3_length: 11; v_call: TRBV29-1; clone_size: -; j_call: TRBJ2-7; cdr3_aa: SVEVIASYEQY
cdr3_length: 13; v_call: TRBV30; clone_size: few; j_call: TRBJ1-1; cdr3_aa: AWSVGSPVNTEAF
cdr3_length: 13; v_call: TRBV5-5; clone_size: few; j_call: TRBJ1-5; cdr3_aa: ASSWSAGGNQPQH
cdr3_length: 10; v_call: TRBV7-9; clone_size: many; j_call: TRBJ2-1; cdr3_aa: ASSFRDNEQF
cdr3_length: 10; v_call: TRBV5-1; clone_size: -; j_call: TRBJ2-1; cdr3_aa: ASSFLYNEQF
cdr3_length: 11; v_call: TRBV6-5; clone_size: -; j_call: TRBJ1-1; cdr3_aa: ASTSTGDTEAF
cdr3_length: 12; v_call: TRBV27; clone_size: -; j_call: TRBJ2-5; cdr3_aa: ASSLWGHQETQY
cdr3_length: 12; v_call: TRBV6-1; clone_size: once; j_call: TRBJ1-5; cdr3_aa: ASSEGQGHQPQH
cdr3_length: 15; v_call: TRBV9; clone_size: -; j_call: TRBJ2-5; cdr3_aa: ASSPTGTSGGQETQY
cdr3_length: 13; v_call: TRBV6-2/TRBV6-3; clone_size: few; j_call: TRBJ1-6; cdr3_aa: ASRRRQGLNSPLH
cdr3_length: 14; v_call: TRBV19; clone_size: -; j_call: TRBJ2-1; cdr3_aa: ASRTIAGAAYNEQF
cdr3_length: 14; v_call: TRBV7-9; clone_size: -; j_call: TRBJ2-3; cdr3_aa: ASSETGTGGADTQY
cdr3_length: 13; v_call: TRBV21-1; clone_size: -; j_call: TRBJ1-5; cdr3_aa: ASRHGENSNQPQH
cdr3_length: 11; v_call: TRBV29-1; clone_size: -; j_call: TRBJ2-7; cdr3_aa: SAGDRGPYEQY
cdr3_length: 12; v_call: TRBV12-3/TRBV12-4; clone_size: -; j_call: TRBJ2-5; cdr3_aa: ASSPLAGLETQY
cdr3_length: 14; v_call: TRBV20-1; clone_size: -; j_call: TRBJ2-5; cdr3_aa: SARDYGTVLQETQY
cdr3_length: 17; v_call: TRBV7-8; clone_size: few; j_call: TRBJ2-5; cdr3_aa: ASSLATALIRGAGETQY
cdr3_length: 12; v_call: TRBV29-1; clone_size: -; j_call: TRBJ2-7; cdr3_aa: SVGRGDGTYEQY
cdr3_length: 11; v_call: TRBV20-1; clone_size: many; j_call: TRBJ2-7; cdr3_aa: SALQLVSYEQY
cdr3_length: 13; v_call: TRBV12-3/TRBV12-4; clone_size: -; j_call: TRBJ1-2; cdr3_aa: ASSPPRGLDYGYT
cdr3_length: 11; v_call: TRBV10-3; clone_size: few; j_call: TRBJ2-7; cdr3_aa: AISYLPGDEQY
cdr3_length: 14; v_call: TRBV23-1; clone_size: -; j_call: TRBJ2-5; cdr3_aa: ASSPLRDRGTGTQY
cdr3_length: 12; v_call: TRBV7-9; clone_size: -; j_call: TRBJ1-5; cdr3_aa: ASSWAGGGQPQH
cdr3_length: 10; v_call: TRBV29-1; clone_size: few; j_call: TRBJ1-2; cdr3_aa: SVEGGEGGYT
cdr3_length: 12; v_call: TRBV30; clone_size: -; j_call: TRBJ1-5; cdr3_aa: AWSTSSGNQPQH
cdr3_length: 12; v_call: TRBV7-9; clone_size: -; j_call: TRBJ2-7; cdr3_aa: ASAPLAGAYEQY
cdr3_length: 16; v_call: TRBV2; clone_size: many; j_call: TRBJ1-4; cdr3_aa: ASTTGFPVPPTNEKLF
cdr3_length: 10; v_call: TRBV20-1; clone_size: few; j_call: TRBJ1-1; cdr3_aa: TARGGRTEAF
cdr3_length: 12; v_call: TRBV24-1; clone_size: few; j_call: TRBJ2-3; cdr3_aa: ATSDLGGTDTQY
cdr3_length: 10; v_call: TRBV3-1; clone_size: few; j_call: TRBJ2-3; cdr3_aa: ASSQALRKQY
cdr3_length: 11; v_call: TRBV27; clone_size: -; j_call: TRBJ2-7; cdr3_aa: ASGVDNSYEQY
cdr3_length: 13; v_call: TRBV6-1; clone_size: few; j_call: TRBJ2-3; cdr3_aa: ASSESLHRSDTQY
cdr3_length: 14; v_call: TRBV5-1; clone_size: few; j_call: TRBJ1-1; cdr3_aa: ASSLAGFRENTEAF
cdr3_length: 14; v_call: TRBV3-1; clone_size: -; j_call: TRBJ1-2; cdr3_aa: ASSPDLSDRGLGYT
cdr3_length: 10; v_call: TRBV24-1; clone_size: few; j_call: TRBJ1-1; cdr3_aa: ATSESDTEAF
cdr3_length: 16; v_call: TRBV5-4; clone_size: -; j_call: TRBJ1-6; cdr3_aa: ASSEITGRGSYNSPLH
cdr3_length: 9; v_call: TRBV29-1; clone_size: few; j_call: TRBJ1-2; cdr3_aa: SVAGNYGYT
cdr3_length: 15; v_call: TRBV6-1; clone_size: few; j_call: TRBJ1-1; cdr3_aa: ASSPWDRGYRDTEAF
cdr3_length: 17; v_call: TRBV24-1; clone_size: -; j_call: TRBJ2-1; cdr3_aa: ATSDPVLFGAGGVYEQF
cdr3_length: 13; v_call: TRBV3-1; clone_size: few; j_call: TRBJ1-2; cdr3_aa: ASSQGRGLVYGYT
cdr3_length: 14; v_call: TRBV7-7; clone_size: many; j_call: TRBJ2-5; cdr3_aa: ASSSGPPRDQETQY
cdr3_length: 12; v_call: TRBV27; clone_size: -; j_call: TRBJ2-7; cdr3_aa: ASSLSDPTYEQY
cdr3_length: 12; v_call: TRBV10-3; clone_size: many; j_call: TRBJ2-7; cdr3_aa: AIRTGTGSYEQY
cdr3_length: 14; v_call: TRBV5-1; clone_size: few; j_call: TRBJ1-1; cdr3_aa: ASSLGQHSRNTEAF
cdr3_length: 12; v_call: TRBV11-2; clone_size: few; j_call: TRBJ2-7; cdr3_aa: ASSLEPGGYEQY
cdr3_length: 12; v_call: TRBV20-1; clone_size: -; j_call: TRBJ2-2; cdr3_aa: SAAQRANTGELF
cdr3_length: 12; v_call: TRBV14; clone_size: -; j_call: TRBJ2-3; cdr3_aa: ASSQVRGLDTQY
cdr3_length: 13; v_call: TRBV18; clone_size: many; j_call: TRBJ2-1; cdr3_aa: ASSPGGGSYNEQF